One sample yielded the 21 T cell receptor beta chains listed below, sequenced in a study of cytomegalovirus exposure and HLA in healthy donors. A multiplex PCR was run with 60 Vbeta primers and 13 Jbeta primers. Clones were read by immunoSEQ multiplex PCR, and TCRdb kept only the in-frame ones, dropping some. Here the sample spans around 140,000 clones, 82% being singletons. Sequencing was performed on PBMCs. The receptor source for this set is a woman in her sixties or seventies in good health and CMV-seropositive.

V is TRBV7-9 and J is TRBJ1-1; TRBD1 matches at 7 bases. V lost 5 bases and J lost 1; bases outside the gene matches: 4. CDR3 length: 14 residues. Germline V gene sequence: CDR1 SEHNR, CDR2 FQNEAQ (reference sequence). DNA for the CDR3: TGTGCCAGCAGCCCGAGGACAGGGAACACTGAAGCTTTCTTT. Protein: CASSPRTGNTEAFF.

The V call is TRBV11-1, the J call TRBJ2-2, with D uncertain. The germline CDR1 and CDR2 sequences are SGHAT and FQDESV (reference sequence). CDR3 length: 16 residues. Trimming cost V 1 base and J 4 bases, with 13 bases left between them. The CDR3 region is CASSLESAPLTGELFF. Here the CDR3 DNA reads TGTGCCAGCAGCTTAGAGAGCGCACCGCTCACCGGGGAGCTGTTTTTT. The variable domain in full, with the rest retrieved from reference TRBV11-1 and TRBJ2-2, is EAEVAQSPRYKITEKSQAVAFWCDPISGHATLYWYRQILGQGPELLVQFQDESVVDDSQLPKDRFSAERLKGVDSTLKIQPAELGDSAMYLCASSLESAPLTGELFFGEGSRLTVL.

Comment on this clone: A read error may produce the germline difference seen at one junction end. The J gene is TRBJ2-1, the V gene TRBV4-1, with TRBD2 as a possible D gene (5 bases). The V gene's germline CDR1 is MGHRA and CDR2 YSYEKL. CDR3 length equals 15 residues. CDR3 sequence (DNA): TGCGCCAGCAGCCAAGATAGAGGGTTGTACAATGGGCAGTTCTTC. Encoded protein: CASSQDRGLYNGQFF.

The chain joins TRBV9 to TRBJ2-6, with 7 bases matching TRBD1. CDR1 and CDR2 (germline): SGDLS, YYNGEE. J lost 0 bases, V lost 6 bases, and 9 bases had no gene match. This CDR3 has 17 amino acids. CDR3 DNA sequence: TGTGCCAGCACCCTAGGGACAGAGAGCTCTGGGGCCAACGTCCTGACTTTC. Its protein is CASTLGTESSGANVLTF. Filled out from reference TRBV9 and TRBJ2-6, the complete variable domain reads DSGVTQTPKHLITATGQRVTLRCSPRSGDLSVYWYQQSLDQGLQFLIQYYNGEERAKGNILERFSAQQFPDLHSELNLSSLELGDSALYFCASTLGTESSGANVLTFGAGSRLTVL.

This clone was detected once. The chain links TRBV4-2 to TRBJ1-4; 9 bases agree with TRBD1. The CDR3 runs 16 residues. Germline V gene sequence: CDR1 LGHNA, CDR2 YNFKEQ. The V segment lost 0 bases and the J segment 8 bases; nucleotides outside the gene matches: 7. CDR3 in amino acids: CASSQELGTGSEKLFF. The CDR3 DNA sequence: TGTGCCAGCAGCCAAGAGTTGGGGACAGGGTCGGAAAAACTGTTTTTT.

The J gene is TRBJ2-6, the V gene TRBV5-1, with unresolved D. This CDR3 has 15 amino acids. Germline V gene lookup returns CDR1 SGHRS and CDR2 YFSETQ. V lost 3 bases and J 2 bases, leaving 9 bases between the germline ends. The CDR3 region is CASSSLGPGANVLTF. The CDR3 nucleotides are TGCGCCAGCAGCTCCCTGGGCCCTGGGGCCAACGTCCTGACTTTC.

The chain combines TRBV6-7 with TRBJ2-1, with 10 bases that match TRBD2. TRBV6-7 is an ORF, and what it does is uncertain. This CDR3 comprises 14 residues. The V gene end was trimmed by 4 bases and the J gene end by 8 bases; junction bases not matched to a gene: 5. This CDR3 reads CASSSQREGDEQFF. CDR3 in DNA: TGTGCCAGCAGTTCCCAGCGGGAGGGAGATGAGCAGTTCTTC.

The chain links TRBV30 to TRBJ2-4; 7 bases agree with TRBD1. V shed 3 bases and J 4 bases; nucleotides not matched to a gene: 3. This CDR3 contains 13 residues. The V gene's germline CDR1 is GTSNPN and CDR2 SVGIG (reference sequence). As DNA, the CDR3 is TGTGCCTGGAGCAAGACAGGGAAAAACATTCAGTACTTC. The encoded protein is CAWSKTGKNIQYF.

The V and J genes are TRBV28 and TRBJ2-7; 9 nucleotides align to TRBD1. The germline CDR1 and CDR2 sequences are MDHEN and SYDVKM. This CDR3 spans 15 amino acids. Trimming removed 5 bases from V and 5 bases from J; junction bases left unmatched: 10. CDR3 region: CASSDSTGGRHEQYF. DNA for the CDR3: TGTGCCAGCAGTGACTCGACAGGGGGTAGACACGAGCAGTACTTC. Filled out from reference TRBV28 and TRBJ2-7, the complete variable domain reads DVKVTQSSRYLVKRTGEKVFLECVQDMDHENMFWYRQDPGLGLRLIYFSYDVKMKEKGDIPEGYSVSREKKERFSLILESASTNQTSMYLCASSDSTGGRHEQYFGPGTRLTVT.

This clone was counted a single time. The gene calls are TRBV7-9 and TRBJ2-3; TRBD2 matches 11 bases. Trimming at V came to 3 bases and at J to 6 bases, leaving 8 bases not matched to a gene. This CDR3 comprises 16 residues. Germline V CDR1 and CDR2: SEHNR, FQNEAQ (reference sequence). The CDR3 DNA is TGTGCCAGCAGCTTCCCAACTAGCGGGAGATGGGATACGCAGTATTTT. This translates into CASSFPTSGRWDTQYF.

The genes are TRBV10-3 and TRBJ2-2; perhaps TRBD2 as D (6 bases). V was trimmed by 6 bases and J by 5 bases, leaving 16 bases between them. The CDR3 has 15 residues. CDR1 is ENHRY, CDR2 SYGVKD, per germline. The CDR3 region is CAISPDFSGTGELFF. The CDR3 nucleotides read TGTGCCATCAGCCCAGACTTTAGCGGTACCGGGGAGCTGTTTTTT.

This clone has only a few counts. The rearrangement links TRBV19 to TRBJ1-4; TRBD1 is a possible D gene (6 bases). The CDR3 loop spans 13 amino acids. Germline V gives CDR1 LNHDA, CDR2 SQIVND (reference sequence). The ends were cut back, 7 bases at V and 8 bases at J, with 14 bases in the middle. The CDR3 DNA reads TGTGCCAGTACCCATGGGGGCTACGAAAAACTGTTTTTT. As protein: CASTHGGYEKLFF.

V and J are TRBV11-1 and TRBJ2-5, with 7 bases identical to TRBD1. Unmatched junction bases numbered 8, after V lost 3 bases and J lost 4 bases. Germline V gene data show CDR1 as SGHAT and CDR2 as FQDESV (reference sequence). The CDR3 totals 15 residues. CDR3 bases: TGTGCCAGCAGCTTGTGGGACAGAACGGGAGAGACCCAGTACTTC. Its protein product is CASSLWDRTGETQYF. Looking up the rest from reference TRBV11-1 and TRBJ2-5 gives the full variable domain: EAEVAQSPRYKITEKSQAVAFWCDPISGHATLYWYRQILGQGPELLVQFQDESVVDDSQLPKDRFSAERLKGVDSTLKIQPAELGDSAMYLCASSLWDRTGETQYFGPGTRLLVL.

V usage is TRBV19 and J usage is TRBJ1-1; no clear D gene. The V gene's germline CDR1 is LNHDA and CDR2 SQIVND (reference sequence). This CDR3 has 16 residues. V lost 3 bases and J lost 0, with 14 bases in between. In DNA, the CDR3 is TGTGCCAGTAGTATGAGCCCCGGAGGACTGAACACTGAAGCTTTCTTT. Protein sequence: CASSMSPGGLNTEAFF.

V usage is TRBV5-6 and J usage is TRBJ2-2; the D gene is possibly TRBD1 (6 bases). CDR3 size: 16 residues. Germline lookup yields CDR1 SGHDT and CDR2 YYEEEE. The ends were cut back, 3 bases at V and 7 bases at J, with 19 bases in the middle. The CDR3 region is CASSSSSQGLNGELFF. The CDR3 bases are TGTGCCAGCAGCTCTTCGTCCCAGGGGCTTAACGGGGAGCTGTTTTTT. Filled out from reference TRBV5-6 and TRBJ2-2, the complete variable domain reads DAGVTQSPTHLIKTRGQQVTLRCSPKSGHDTVSWYQQALGQGPQFIFQYYEEEERQRGNFPDRFSGHQFPNYSSELNVNALLLGDSALYLCASSSSSQGLNGELFFGEGSRLTVL.

The chain couples TRBV21-1 to TRBJ1-1; the D segment call TRBD1 is taken from the table without a DNA check. TRBV21-1 is labeled a pseudogene. The CDR3 is 17 residues long. CDR3 loop: CASSKATGRAVGTEAFF. The DNA of the CDR3 is TGTGCCAGCAGCAAAGCCACAGGCCGAGCCGTTGGCACTGAAGCTTTCTTT.

This chain uses TRBV7-2 with TRBJ2-1; D may be TRBD1 (6 bases). Looked up from germline, CDR1 is SGHTA and CDR2 is FQGNSA. Trimming took off 5 bases at V and 9 bases at J, with 8 bases between the two ends. There are 11 residues in the CDR3. The CDR3 spells CASSRGGEQFF. The CDR3 DNA follows: TGTGCCAGCAGCCGAGGGGGTGAGCAGTTCTTC.

The chain links TRBV5-6 to TRBJ1-5; 7 bases fit TRBD1. V was clipped by 1 base and J by 11 bases; unmatched bases: 12. Germline assignment: CDR1 SGHDT and CDR2 YYEEEE. The CDR3 is 15 residues long. The CDR3 loop is CASSLRATGIEAQHF. The CDR3 DNA follows: TGTGCCAGCAGCTTGCGGGCGACAGGGATTGAAGCCCAGCATTTT.

The chain carries TRBV28 and TRBJ2-1, with 10 positions matching TRBD2. This CDR3 spans 15 amino acids. After removal of 6 bases from V and 6 bases from J, the junction contained 8 bases not matched to a gene. CDR1 and CDR2 (germline): MDHEN, SYDVKM. The CDR3 is CASSAGLAAPNEQFF. DNA of the CDR3: TGTGCCAGCAGCGCCGGACTAGCGGCGCCCAATGAGCAGTTCTTC.

The rearrangement uses TRBV9 and TRBJ2-5, with TRBD2 matching 16 bases. The J call is in doubt because the DNA end fits TRBJ2-7 better. CDR3 length: 18 amino acids. Per the germline V gene, CDR1 is SGDLS and CDR2 is YYNGEE. CDR3 DNA: TGTGCCAGCAGCGACGGGACTAGCGGGAGGGCCGGTGTCTACGAGCAGTACTTC. Encoded protein: CASSDGTSGRAGVYEQYF.

As regards this clone: The same CDR3 arises from other DNA sequences in this sample as well. The CDR3 sequence: CASRTGTSGYQETQYF. The CDR3 DNA is TGTGCCAGCAGAACAGGGACTAGCGGTTATCAAGAGACCCAGTACTTC. The chain is built from TRBV7-9 and TRBJ2-5; 11 nucleotides line up with TRBD2. The CDR3 is 16 residues long. After removal of 6 bases from V and 2 bases from J, the junction contained 8 bases not matched to a gene. Germline loops: CDR1 SEHNR, CDR2 FQNEAQ (reference sequence).